This T cell receptor (beta chain) was profiled in a study of early stage breast cancer tumors. Profiled with immunoSEQ multiplex PCR; TCRdb holds only in-frame clones, not every one. The data show roughly 21,000 clones, about 78% seen once. This clone occurred a few times. CDR1 and CDR2 (germline): MNHEY, SMNVEV (reference sequence). With V trimmed by 0 bases and J by 0 bases, 1 base remained unmatched. The CDR3 runs to 16 residues. This TCR was recovered from a person aged 55 to 70 with breast cancer. Sequenced material: blood. The J gene is TRBJ1-5, the V gene TRBV27; 8 bases are a match to TRBD1. CDR3 nucleotides: TGTGCCAGCAGTTTATCGACAGGGGTTAGCAATCAGCCCCAGCATTTT. It encodes CASSLSTGVSNQPQHF.